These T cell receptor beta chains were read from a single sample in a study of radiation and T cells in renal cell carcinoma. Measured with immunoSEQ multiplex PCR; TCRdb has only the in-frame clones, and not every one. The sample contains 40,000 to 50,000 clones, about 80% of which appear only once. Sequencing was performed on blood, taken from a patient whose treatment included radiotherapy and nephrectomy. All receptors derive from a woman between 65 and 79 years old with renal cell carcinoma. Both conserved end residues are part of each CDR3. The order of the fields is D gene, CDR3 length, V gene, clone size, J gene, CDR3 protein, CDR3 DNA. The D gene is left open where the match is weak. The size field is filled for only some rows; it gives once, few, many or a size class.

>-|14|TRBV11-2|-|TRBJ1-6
CASSLTPDNSPLHF
TGTGCCAGCAGCTTAACTCCCGATAATTCACCCCTCCACTTT
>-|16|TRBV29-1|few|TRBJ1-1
CSARIGAGYMNTEAFF
TGCAGCGCCCGAATCGGGGCAGGCTACATGAACACTGAAGCTTTCTTT
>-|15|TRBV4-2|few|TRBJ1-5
CASSPTVDSNQPQHF
TGTGCCAGCAGCCCCACAGTTGATAGCAATCAGCCCCAGCATTTT
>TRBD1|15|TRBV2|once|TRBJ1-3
CASRDRAGSGNTIYF
TGTGCCAGCAGGGACAGGGCCGGCTCTGGAAACACCATATATTTT
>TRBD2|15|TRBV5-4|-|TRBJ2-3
CASSLIGLDTDTQYF
TGTGCCAGCAGCTTGATAGGACTAGACACAGATACGCAGTATTTT
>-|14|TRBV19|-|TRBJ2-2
CASSSQGNTGELFF
TGTGCCAGTAGTTCACAGGGGAACACCGGGGAGCTGTTTTTT
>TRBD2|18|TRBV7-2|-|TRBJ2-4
CASSFGLAGGRGAYIQYF
TGTGCCAGCAGCTTCGGACTAGCGGGAGGGCGGGGGGCGTACATTCAGTACTTC
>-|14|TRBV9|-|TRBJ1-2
CASSRSGRNYGYTF
TGTGCCAGCAGCAGGTCCGGTAGAAACTATGGCTACACCTTC
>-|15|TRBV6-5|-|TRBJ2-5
CASTPSRDNQETQYF
TGTGCCAGCACCCCGTCACGGGACAACCAAGAGACCCAGTACTTC
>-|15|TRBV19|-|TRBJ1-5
CASSKQGRSNQPQHF
TGTGCCAGTAGTAAACAGGGTCGTAGCAATCAGCCCCAGCATTTT
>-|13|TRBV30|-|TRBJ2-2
CAWIKGNTGELFF
TGTGCCTGGATAAAGGGGAACACCGGGGAGCTGTTTTTT
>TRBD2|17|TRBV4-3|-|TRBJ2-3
CASSHQARAGGLNTQYF
TGCGCCAGCAGCCACCAAGCCCGGGCGGGAGGGCTAAATACGCAGTATTTT
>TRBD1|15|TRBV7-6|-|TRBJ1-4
CASRVGTGQNEKLFF
TGTGCCAGCAGGGTTGGGACAGGGCAAAATGAAAAACTGTTTTTT
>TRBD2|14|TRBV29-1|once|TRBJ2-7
CSVSTSGSSYEQYF
TGCAGCGTTTCGACTAGCGGAAGCTCCTACGAGCAGTACTTC
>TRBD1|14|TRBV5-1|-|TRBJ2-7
CASSSDRASGEQYF
TGCGCCAGCAGCTCCGACAGGGCGTCGGGTGAGCAGTACTTC
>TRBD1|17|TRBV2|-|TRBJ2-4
CASSERQGALAKNIQYF
TGTGCCAGCAGTGAAAGACAGGGGGCGCTGGCCAAAAACATTCAGTACTTC